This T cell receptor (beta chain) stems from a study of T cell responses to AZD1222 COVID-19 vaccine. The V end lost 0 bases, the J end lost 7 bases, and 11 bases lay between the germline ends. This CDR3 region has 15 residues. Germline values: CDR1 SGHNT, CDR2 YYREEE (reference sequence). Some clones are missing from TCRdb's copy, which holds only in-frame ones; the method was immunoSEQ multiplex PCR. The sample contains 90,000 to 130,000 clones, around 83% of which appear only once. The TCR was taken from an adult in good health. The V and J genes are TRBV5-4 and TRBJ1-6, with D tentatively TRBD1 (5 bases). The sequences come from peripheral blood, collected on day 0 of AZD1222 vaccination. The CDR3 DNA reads TGTGCCAGCAGCTTGGCCGGGACGGGCAATTCACCCCTCCACTTT. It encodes CASSLAGTGNSPLHF.